One and the same sample provided the 7 T cell receptor beta chains below, sequenced in a study of cytomegalovirus exposure and HLA in healthy donors. Primers: 60 Vbeta forward and 13 Jbeta reverse. The repertoire was sequenced with immunoSEQ multiplex PCR; TCRdb's copy has only in-frame clones and lacks some. Here the sample spans roughly 180,000 clones, 79% being singletons. The sequenced sample consisted of PBMCs. The receptor set was obtained from a girl between 5 and 17 years old in good health and CMV-seropositive.

V usage is TRBV30 and J usage is TRBJ1-1; 7 bases match TRBD1. Per germline, CDR1 GTSNPN and CDR2 SVGIG (reference sequence). This CDR3 is 13 amino acids long. J was trimmed by 2 bases and V by 4 bases; bases with no gene match: 4. The CDR3 region has the DNA TGTGCCTGGACGGGACAGATAAACACTGAAGCTTTCTTT. This gives the protein CAWTGQINTEAFF. The complete variable domain, with remaining parts taken from reference TRBV30 and TRBJ1-1, reads SQTIHQWPATLVQPVGSPLSLECTVEGTSNPNLYWYRQAAGRGLQLLFYSVGIGQISSEVPQNLSASRPQDRQFILSSKKLLLSDSGFYLCAWTGQINTEAFFGQGTRLTVV.

The chain has TRBV7-9 and TRBJ1-3; D might be TRBD1 (5 bases). The CDR3 runs to 14 residues. The V gene lost 7 bases and the J gene lost 4 bases, with 14 bases spanning the gap. Germline loops: CDR1 SEHNR, CDR2 FQNEAQ (reference sequence). Written as DNA, the CDR3 is TGTGCCAGCACCCTGGACACTTTGGGAAACACCATATATTTT. Encoded protein: CASTLDTLGNTIYF.

The V and J genes are TRBV11-3 and TRBJ2-5; TRBD2 aligns across 8 bases. Germline CDR1 is SGHNT and CDR2 is YENEEA. V lost 6 bases to trimming and J lost 4 bases; unmatched junction nucleotides: 7. The CDR3 spans 14 residues. CDR3 in amino acids: CASRPGLDTETQYF. Written as DNA, the CDR3 is TGTGCCAGCAGACCGGGACTAGACACAGAGACCCAGTACTTC.

This rearrangement joins TRBV27 to TRBJ1-5; 8 nucleotides agree with TRBD1. V shed 5 bases, J shed 2 bases, and the junction held 8 bases outside the gene matches. CDR3 size: 16 residues. The germline V gene encodes CDR1 MNHEY and CDR2 SMNVEV (reference sequence). The CDR3 coding sequence is TGTGCCAGCAGTAGCACAGGGGGTTACGGCAATCAGCCCCAGCATTTT. It specifies CASSSTGGYGNQPQHF.

The V call is TRBV5-6, the J call TRBJ2-5; 11 positions match TRBD2. Germline trimming cut 1 base from V and 3 bases from J; bases unmatched to any gene: 2. The germline V gene encodes CDR1 SGHDT and CDR2 YYEEEE. This CDR3 spans 15 amino acids. Here the CDR3 DNA reads TGTGCCAGCAGCTTGCTAGCGGGGGGCAAAGAGACCCAGTACTTC. This sequence encodes CASSLLAGGKETQYF.

CDR3 region: CASSLPRTGVSYNEQFF. The CDR3 DNA reads TGTGCCAGCAGCTTACCGAGGACAGGGGTTTCCTACAATGAGCAGTTCTTC. V is TRBV7-9 and J is TRBJ2-1; TRBD1 matches 9 bases. Germline V gene lookup returns CDR1 SEHNR and CDR2 FQNEAQ (reference sequence). The CDR3 runs to 17 residues. V shed 2 bases and J 1 base; nucleotides not matched to a gene: 6.

The chain links TRBV6-5 to TRBJ1-2; 10 bases line up with TRBD1. V shed 6 bases, J shed 4 bases, and the junction held 5 bases outside the gene matches. CDR3 size: 14 residues. CDR1 and CDR2 from the germline V gene are MNHEY and SVGAGI. The CDR3 sequence: CASSARTGGYGYTF. The CDR3 nucleotides read TGTGCCAGCAGCGCCCGGACAGGGGGCTATGGCTACACCTTC.